This T cell receptor (beta chain) was found in a study of OX40 agonist ivuxolimab in advanced cancers. Across the study: Patients in the trial were receiving intravenous ivuxolimab every 2 weeks, at doses of 0.01 to 10 mg/kg.

The CDR3 runs to 14 residues. Germline V gene data show CDR1 as SGHVS and CDR2 as FQNEAQ. The V end lost 8 bases, the J end lost 3 bases, and 15 bases lay between the germline ends. Assay used: immunoSEQ multiplex PCR; TCRdb lists only in-frame clones, some missing. The repertoire holds around 62,000 clones, with roughly 84% as singletons. This material consisted of CD4+ or CD8+ T cells sorted from blood, taken in a trial of the OX40 agonist ivuxolimab. This TCR derives from an adult with an advanced solid tumor such as melanoma, head and neck, liver or kidney cancer. V usage is TRBV7-8 and J usage is TRBJ2-3, with unresolved D. The CDR3 DNA reads TGTGCCAGCTCCGGTCTCGCCCGGACAGATACGCAGTATTTT. It is translated as CASSGLARTDTQYF. The variable domain in full, completed from reference TRBV7-8 and TRBJ2-3, reads GAGVSQSPRYKVAKRGQDVALRCDPISGHVSLFWYQQALGQGPEFLTYFQNEAQLDKSGLPSDRFFAERPEGSVSTLKIQRTQQEDSAVYLCASSGLARTDTQYFGPGTRLTVL.